The 27 T cell receptor beta chains in this list originate from one sample, sequenced in a study of technical replicates of blood from a handful of donors. Here immunoSEQ multiplex PCR was the method, and the copy in TCRdb shows in-frame clones only, minus some. Of under 85,000 clones in the sample, about 91% are singletons; the top ten hold 0.3% to 0.5%. Sequenced: T cells isolated from PBMCs. Receptors originate from a human donor in good health. Some clones in this sample may be carry-over from other donors' samples.

For the CDR3, the DNA is TGCGCCAGCAGCTTGCTCCTAGCGGATGGCGAGCAGTACTTC. This encodes CASSLLLADGEQYF. The chain couples TRBV5-1 to TRBJ2-7; TRBD2 agrees at 7 bases. The J segment lost 6 bases and the V segment lost 1 base, leaving 7 bases of the junction unmatched. This CDR3 is built from 14 residues. CDR1 and CDR2 (germline): SGHRS, YFSETQ.

V is TRBV7-9 and J is TRBJ2-7; D is uncertain. Germline V CDR1 and CDR2: SEHNR, FQNEAQ (reference sequence). This CDR3 has 11 residues. V gave up 5 bases and J gave up 3 bases, with 5 bases separating them. Here the CDR3 DNA reads TGTGCCAGCAGCCCGGGCTACGAGCAGTACTTC. Protein sequence: CASSPGYEQYF.

This chain joins TRBV6-1 and TRBJ2-5; 9 positions match TRBD1. The junction had 6 bases not matched to a gene; V was cut back by 6 bases and J by 1 base. Germline V gives CDR1 MNHNS, CDR2 SASEGT. The CDR3 has 15 amino acids. CDR3 region: CASRMDRGIQETQYF. CDR3 sequence (DNA): TGTGCCAGCAGGATGGACAGGGGAATCCAAGAGACCCAGTACTTC.

The V gene is TRBV5-6, the J gene TRBJ2-1; 12 nucleotides align to TRBD2. The length of the CDR3 is 14 residues. J was trimmed by 8 bases and V by 5 bases; bases with no gene match: 5. Germline lookup yields CDR1 SGHDT and CDR2 YYEEEE. The CDR3 loop reads CASRWTSGKHEQFF. The CDR3 DNA reads as TGTGCCAGCAGATGGACTAGCGGGAAGCATGAGCAGTTCTTC.

The V gene is TRBV10-3, the J gene TRBJ2-3; TRBD1 matches at 8 bases. The CDR3 extends over 15 amino acids. V was pared by 5 bases and J by 5 bases, with 9 bases of the junction left unmatched. Germline values: CDR1 ENHRY, CDR2 SYGVKD. CDR3 protein: CAISTGTGKLDTQYF. CDR3 coding DNA: TGTGCCATCAGTACCGGGACAGGAAAGTTAGATACGCAGTATTTT.

The rearrangement uses TRBV7-8 and TRBJ2-5; the D gene is possibly TRBD2 (5 bases). Near its end, the DNA agrees better with TRBJ2-7, so the J call may be wrong. This CDR3 spans 14 amino acids. CDR1 and CDR2 (germline): SGHVS, FQNEAQ. Written as DNA, the CDR3 is TGTGCCAGCAGCTTAGCGGGAGTGAGCTACGAGCAGTACTTC. Translating gives CASSLAGVSYEQYF.

CDR3 amino acids: CASSRVGGSNQPQHF. The CDR3 DNA sequence: TGTGCCAGCAGTCGCGTGGGGGGGAGCAATCAGCCCCAGCATTTT. The gene calls are TRBV28 and TRBJ1-5, with D possibly matching TRBD1 (5 bases). Germline V gene data show CDR1 as MDHEN and CDR2 as SYDVKM. The V end lost 5 bases, the J end lost 1 base, and 12 bases lay between the germline ends. CDR3 size: 15 residues. The full variable domain, its missing parts supplied by reference TRBV28 and TRBJ1-5, is DVKVTQSSRYLVKRTGEKVFLECVQDMDHENMFWYRQDPGLGLRLIYFSYDVKMKEKGDIPEGYSVSREKKERFSLILESASTNQTSMYLCASSRVGGSNQPQHFGDGTRLSIL.

This rearrangement joins TRBV9 to TRBJ2-5, with 8 bases matching TRBD1. Germline-derived CDR1 and CDR2 are SGDLS and YYNGEE. V was clipped by 0 bases and J by 5 bases; unmatched bases: 3. This CDR3 is built from 14 residues. The DNA for the CDR3 is TGTGCCAGCAGCGTAGGGCGGACAGGGGAGACCCAGTACTTC. Its translation is CASSVGRTGETQYF.

J is TRBJ2-3 and V is TRBV6-5, with 7 positions matching TRBD2. The CDR3 length is 16 residues. The V segment lost 2 bases and the J segment 2 bases; nucleotides outside the gene matches: 7. CDR1 and CDR2 from the germline V gene are MNHEY and SVGAGI. The CDR3 is CASSYLTAGHTDTQYF. Here the CDR3 DNA reads TGTGCCAGCAGTTACCTTACAGCGGGGCACACAGATACGCAGTATTTT.

The chain has TRBV5-1 and TRBJ2-7; tentative D call: TRBD2 (5 bases). CDR3 size: 14 residues. The germline CDR1 and CDR2 sequences are SGHRS and YFSETQ. The V gene lost 3 bases and the J gene lost 0 bases, with 10 bases spanning the gap. This chain's CDR3 is CASSSREGSYEQYF. The CDR3 DNA follows: TGCGCCAGCAGCTCGAGGGAAGGCTCCTACGAGCAGTACTTC.

The chain carries TRBV9 and TRBJ2-7; TRBD1 aligns across 8 bases. Unmatched junction bases numbered 13, after V lost 7 bases and J lost 7 bases. CDR3 length: 14 residues. Germline values: CDR1 SGDLS, CDR2 YYNGEE. The CDR3 protein is CASEGAGGLGEQYF. CDR3 DNA sequence: TGTGCCAGCGAGGGGGCAGGGGGCTTGGGGGAGCAGTACTTC.

The chain uses TRBV30 and TRBJ2-2; D ambiguous. Germline V gene data show CDR1 as GTSNPN and CDR2 as SVGIG (reference sequence). V shed 1 base and J shed 8 bases, with 11 bases lying between them. The CDR3 runs 13 residues. CDR3 region: CAWSGSTPGELFF. The DNA of the CDR3 is TGTGCCTGGAGTGGGAGTACACCGGGGGAGCTGTTTTTT.

This clone was detected only once. The junction does not match germline at one end; this may be a read error. V is TRBV18 and J is TRBJ2-2, with TRBD2 identical over 13 bases. This CDR3 is 15 amino acids long. Germline loops: CDR1 KGHSH, CDR2 LQKENI. The CDR3 nucleotides read TGTGCCAGCCCACCCGGACTAGCGGGAGACGGGGAGCTGTTTTTT. The encoded protein is CASPPGLAGDGELFF. The variable domain in full, with the rest retrieved from reference TRBV18 and TRBJ2-2, is NAGVMQNPRHLVRRRGQEARLRCSPMKGHSHVYWYRQLPEEGLKFMVYLQKENIIDESGMPKERFSAEFPKEGPSILRIQQVVRGDSAAYFCASPPGLAGDGELFFGEGSRLTVL.

Only a few counts were recorded for this clone. Other nucleotide sequences from this sample produce the same CDR3. The V and J genes are TRBV28 and TRBJ1-4; possibly TRBD1 for D (5 bases). The V gene's germline CDR1 is MDHEN and CDR2 SYDVKM. The CDR3 totals 14 residues. V was cut by 5 bases and J by 1 base, with 8 bases left in between. In DNA form, the CDR3 reads TGTGCCAGCAGTCTTACAGGAACTAATGAAAAACTGTTTTTT. This sequence encodes CASSLTGTNEKLFF.

This chain links TRBV30 with TRBJ2-2, with TRBD1 identical over 8 bases. The CDR3 contains 15 residues. Germline CDR1 is GTSNPN and CDR2 is SVGIG (reference sequence). J was trimmed by 6 bases and V by 0 bases; bases with no gene match: 6. The CDR3 nucleotides read TGTGCCTGGAGTGTCGCGGACAGGGATTCCGGGGAGCTGTTTTTT. Its translation: CAWSVADRDSGELFF. Variable domain in full (rest from reference TRBV30 and TRBJ2-2): SQTIHQWPATLVQPVGSPLSLECTVEGTSNPNLYWYRQAAGRGLQLLFYSVGIGQISSEVPQNLSASRPQDRQFILSSKKLLLSDSGFYLCAWSVADRDSGELFFGEGSRLTVL.

This chain uses TRBV18 with TRBJ2-4; TRBD2 agrees at 7 bases. The CDR3 runs to 14 residues. The V gene's germline CDR1 is KGHSH and CDR2 LQKENI. J was trimmed by 6 bases and V by 3 bases; bases with no gene match: 5. In nucleotides, the CDR3 is TGTGCCAGCTCACCTGCGGGGGAGTTAAACATTCAGTACTTC. It is translated as CASSPAGELNIQYF.

The rearrangement joins TRBV6-5 to TRBJ2-2; 9 bases align to TRBD1. This CDR3 comprises 14 residues. Germline V gene lookup returns CDR1 MNHEY and CDR2 SVGAGI. The V gene end was trimmed by 8 bases and the J gene end by 5 bases; junction bases not matched to a gene: 6. Here the CDR3 DNA reads TGTGCCAGCCACGGGACAGGGAGTACCGGGGAGCTGTTTTTT. Protein product: CASHGTGSTGELFF.

This clone was seen just once. This chain links TRBV9 with TRBJ2-1; the match to TRBD2 covers 9 bases. The CDR3 has 15 residues. With 4 bases clipped from V and 2 bases from J, the junction kept 4 bases outside the gene matches. Germline V gene data show CDR1 as SGDLS and CDR2 as YYNGEE. The CDR3 is CASSLAGVPYNEQFF. The CDR3 bases are TGTGCCAGCAGCTTAGCGGGAGTCCCCTACAATGAGCAGTTCTTC.

This clone was observed a single time. The chain is built from TRBV5-8 and TRBJ1-4; 8 positions match TRBD1. The CDR3 length is 16 residues. With 1 base clipped from V and 8 bases from J, the junction kept 10 bases outside the gene matches. Looked up from germline, CDR1 is SGHTS and CDR2 is YDEGEE. This CDR3 is CASSLSRTGTYEKLFF. As DNA, the CDR3 is TGTGCCAGCAGCTTGTCCCGGACAGGGACGTACGAAAAACTGTTTTTT. The variable domain in full, with the rest retrieved from reference TRBV5-8 and TRBJ1-4, is EAGVTQSPTHLIKTRGQQATLRCSPISGHTSVYWYQQALGLGLQFLLWYDEGEERNRGNFPPRFSGRQFPNYSSELNVNALELEDSALYLCASSLSRTGTYEKLFFGSGTQLSVL.

The chain employs TRBV9 and TRBJ2-7; D might be TRBD2 (5 bases). CDR1 is SGDLS and CDR2 is YYNGEE in the germline V gene. V dropped 2 bases and J dropped 3 bases, with 15 bases sitting between them. This CDR3 contains 15 residues. CDR3 nucleotide sequence: TGTGCCAGCAGCGTCACTAGTTCATACTTCTACGAGCAGTACTTC. It is translated as CASSVTSSYFYEQYF.

V usage is TRBV29-1 and J usage is TRBJ2-5, with 9 positions matching TRBD1. The junction had 2 bases not matched to a gene; V was cut back by 5 bases and J by 7 bases. CDR3 length: 11 amino acids. Germline V gene lookup returns CDR1 SQVTM and CDR2 ANQGSEA. The CDR3 coding sequence is TGCAGCGTTAGACAGGGGGGGACCCAGTACTTC. Its protein product is CSVRQGGTQYF.

The chain links TRBV18 to TRBJ2-6, with 9 nucleotides matching TRBD1. The germline V gene encodes CDR1 KGHSH and CDR2 LQKENI. The CDR3 is made up of 18 amino acids. V trimming: 3 bases; J trimming: 3 bases; junction bases outside the gene matches: 9. CDR3 residues: CASSPLGTGTGGANVLTF. CDR3 nucleotide sequence: TGTGCCAGCTCACCCCTGGGGACAGGGACAGGTGGGGCCAACGTCCTGACTTTC.

V is TRBV6-6 and J is TRBJ1-1; D unresolved. V was shortened by 3 bases and J by 4 bases, with 15 bases between the two germline ends. Germline CDR1 is MNHNY and CDR2 is SVGAGI (reference sequence). The CDR3 totals 15 residues. The CDR3 spells CASSYRAGIFTEAFF. The DNA for the CDR3 is TGTGCCAGCAGTTATAGAGCAGGTATTTTCACTGAAGCTTTCTTT.

The rearrangement links TRBV6-1 to TRBJ1-5; D is unresolved. This CDR3 is 14 amino acids long. Germline V gene lookup returns CDR1 MNHNS and CDR2 SASEGT. Trimming took 3 bases from V and 6 from J, leaving 12 bases between them. The CDR3 is CASSDGQARQPQHF. Written as DNA, the CDR3 is TGTGCCAGCAGTGATGGGCAGGCGCGTCAGCCCCAGCATTTT.

The chain carries TRBV11-3 and TRBJ2-7; 10 bases map to TRBD2. CDR3 length: 20 residues. V was pared by 0 bases and J by 0 bases, with 14 bases of the junction left unmatched. From germline, CDR1 is SGHNT and CDR2 YENEEA. The CDR3 spells CASSLDGRLAGERSSYEQYF. CDR3 sequence (DNA): TGTGCCAGCAGCTTAGACGGTCGGCTAGCGGGGGAAAGGAGCTCCTACGAGCAGTACTTC.

This rearrangement joins TRBV5-1 to TRBJ2-2, with D unresolved. The CDR3 loop spans 12 amino acids. V gave up 4 bases and J gave up 6 bases, with 7 bases separating them. Looked up from germline, CDR1 is SGHRS and CDR2 is YFSETQ. CDR3 amino acids: CASSTGSGELFF. DNA for the CDR3: TGCGCCAGCAGCACGGGTTCCGGGGAGCTGTTTTTT.

The chain recombines TRBV2 with TRBJ2-1, with D tentatively TRBD1 (6 bases). In germline, CDR1 is SNHLY, CDR2 FYNNEI. Trimming removed 7 bases at V and 8 bases at J, with 15 bases between. The CDR3 sequence is 13 residues long. The chain's CDR3 is CASNPAGADEQFF. CDR3 in DNA: TGTGCCAGCAATCCGGCAGGGGCTGATGAGCAGTTCTTC.